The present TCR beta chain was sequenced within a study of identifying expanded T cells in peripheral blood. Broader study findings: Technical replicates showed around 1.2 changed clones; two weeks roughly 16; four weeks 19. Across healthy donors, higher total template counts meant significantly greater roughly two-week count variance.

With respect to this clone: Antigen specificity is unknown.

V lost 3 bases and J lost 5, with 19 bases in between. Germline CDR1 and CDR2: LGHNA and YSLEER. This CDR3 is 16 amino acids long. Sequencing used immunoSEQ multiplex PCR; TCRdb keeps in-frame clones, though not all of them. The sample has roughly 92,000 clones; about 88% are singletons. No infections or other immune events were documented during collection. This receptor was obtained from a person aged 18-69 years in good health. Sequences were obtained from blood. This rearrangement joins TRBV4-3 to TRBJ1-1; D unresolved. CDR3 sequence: CASSQSDGRPDTEAFF. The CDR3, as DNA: TGCGCCAGCAGCCAGTCGGACGGGCGGCCCGATACTGAAGCTTTCTTT.